This TCR beta chain is drawn from a study of blood T cell repertoires in COVID-19. Background on the study: Italy, Spain and the United States were the sources of the convalescent and acute COVID-19 samples. From T cells, B-cell-depleted T cells, or PBMCs came the material, which was cDNA or gDNA.

The J segment lost 4 bases and the V segment lost 6 bases, leaving 6 bases of the junction unmatched. The CDR3 runs to 13 residues. Germline V gene lookup returns CDR1 SQVTM and CDR2 ANQGSEA. Per the original data handling: Reference gene primer amplification gave estimated nucleated cell counts. Method: immunoSEQ multiplex PCR; TCRdb's copy keeps in-frame clones and lacks some. For V, J and clone size, that table is used; D and trimming come from the DNA. Here the sample spans approximately 260,000 clones, around 90% being singletons. Sequencing used peripheral blood. The gene calls are TRBV29-1 and TRBJ1-2; 9 nucleotides align to TRBD1. The clonotype originates from a woman aged 40 to 50 with acute or convalescent COVID-19. The DNA for the CDR3 is TGCAGCGTCGCGGGACAGGGCTTCTATGGCTACACCTTC. The encoded protein is CSVAGQGFYGYTF.